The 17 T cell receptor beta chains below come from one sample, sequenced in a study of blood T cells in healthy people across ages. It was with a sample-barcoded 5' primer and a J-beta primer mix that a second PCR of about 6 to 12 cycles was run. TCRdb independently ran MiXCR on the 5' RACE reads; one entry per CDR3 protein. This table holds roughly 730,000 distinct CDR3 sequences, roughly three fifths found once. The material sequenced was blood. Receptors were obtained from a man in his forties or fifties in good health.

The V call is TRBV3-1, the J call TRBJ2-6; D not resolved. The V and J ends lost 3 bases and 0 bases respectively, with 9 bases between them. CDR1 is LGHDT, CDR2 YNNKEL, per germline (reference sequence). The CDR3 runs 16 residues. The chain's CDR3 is CASSQAEYSGANVLTF. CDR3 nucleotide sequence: TGTGCCAGCAGCCAGGCGGAATACTCTGGGGCCAACGTCCTGACTTTC.

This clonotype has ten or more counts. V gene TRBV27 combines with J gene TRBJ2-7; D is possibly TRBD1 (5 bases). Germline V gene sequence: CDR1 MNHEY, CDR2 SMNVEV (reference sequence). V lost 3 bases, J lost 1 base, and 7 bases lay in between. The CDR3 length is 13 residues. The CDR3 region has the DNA TGTGCCAGCAGTTTGGGGCGGTCCTACGAGCAGTACTTC. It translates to CASSLGRSYEQYF.

This chain's CDR3 is CASSGGTGSSYNEQFF. CDR3 DNA: TGTGCCAGCAGTGGGGGGACAGGGAGCTCCTACAATGAGCAGTTCTTC. This chain joins TRBV2 and TRBJ2-1, with TRBD1 identical over 9 bases. Germline V gene data show CDR1 as SNHLY and CDR2 as FYNNEI. The CDR3 has 16 residues. V lost 4 bases to trimming and J lost 0 bases; unmatched junction nucleotides: 4. Full variable domain (outside the CDR3, taken from reference TRBV2 and TRBJ2-1): EPEVTQTPSHQVTQMGQEVILRCVPISNHLYFYWYRQILGQKVEFLVSFYNNEISEKSEIFDDQFSVERPDGSNFTLKIRSTKLEDSAMYFCASSGGTGSSYNEQFFGPGTRLTVL.

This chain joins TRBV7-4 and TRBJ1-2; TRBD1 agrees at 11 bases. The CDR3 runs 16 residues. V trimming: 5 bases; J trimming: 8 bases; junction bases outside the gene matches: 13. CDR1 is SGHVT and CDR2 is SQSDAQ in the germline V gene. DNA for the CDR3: TGTGCCAGCAGCCACCGGACAGGGGGCGCCAAAAGCGGCTACACCTTC. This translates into CASSHRTGGAKSGYTF.

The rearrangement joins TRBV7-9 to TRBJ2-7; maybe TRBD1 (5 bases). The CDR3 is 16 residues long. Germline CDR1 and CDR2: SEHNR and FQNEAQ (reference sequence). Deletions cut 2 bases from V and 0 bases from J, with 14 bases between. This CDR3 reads CASSLSVGADSYEQYF. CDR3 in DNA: TGTGCCAGCAGCTTAAGCGTTGGGGCAGACTCCTACGAGCAGTACTTC.

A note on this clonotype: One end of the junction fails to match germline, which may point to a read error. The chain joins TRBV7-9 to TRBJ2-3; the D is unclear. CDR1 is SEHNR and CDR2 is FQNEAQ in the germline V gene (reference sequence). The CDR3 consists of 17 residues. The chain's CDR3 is CTSSRMSDAGDTDTQYF. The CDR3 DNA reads TGTACCAGCAGCCGAATGTCGGACGCTGGGGACACAGATACGCAGTATTTT.

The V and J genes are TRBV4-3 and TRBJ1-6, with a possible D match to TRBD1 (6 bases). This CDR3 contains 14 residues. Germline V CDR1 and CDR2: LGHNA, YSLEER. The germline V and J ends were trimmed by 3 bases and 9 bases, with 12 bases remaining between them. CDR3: CASSQSRGSSPLHF. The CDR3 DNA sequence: TGCGCCAGCAGCCAGAGTAGGGGGAGTTCACCCCTCCACTTT.

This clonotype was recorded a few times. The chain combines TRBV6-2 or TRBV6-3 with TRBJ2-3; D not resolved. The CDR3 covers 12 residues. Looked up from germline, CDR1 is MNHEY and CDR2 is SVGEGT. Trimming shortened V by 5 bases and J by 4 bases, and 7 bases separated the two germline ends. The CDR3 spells CASSRFPDTQYF. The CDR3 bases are TGTGCCAGCAGTCGCTTTCCAGATACGCAGTATTTT.

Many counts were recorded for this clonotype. CDR3 sequence: CASSVAGEETQYF. CDR3 in DNA: TGTGCCAGCAGCGTAGCGGGGGAGGAGACCCAGTACTTC. The V call is TRBV9, the J call TRBJ2-5, with TRBD2 as a possible D gene (6 bases). This CDR3 spans 13 amino acids. Germline V lookup: CDR1 SGDLS, CDR2 YYNGEE. Trimming cost V 0 bases and J 5 bases, with 8 bases left between them.

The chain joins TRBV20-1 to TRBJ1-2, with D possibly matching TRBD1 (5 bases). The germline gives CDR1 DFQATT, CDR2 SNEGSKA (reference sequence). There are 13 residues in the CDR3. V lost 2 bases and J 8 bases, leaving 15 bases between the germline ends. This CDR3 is CSARKGRGDGYTF. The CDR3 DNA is TGCAGTGCTAGAAAGGGACGGGGGGACGGCTACACCTTC.

The CDR3 DNA sequence: TGTGCCAGCAGCTCCCTGGGACTAGCGGGGCCAGATACGCAGTATTTT. Translation: CASSSLGLAGPDTQYF. V is TRBV7-2 and J is TRBJ2-3, with TRBD2 matching over 13 bases. Per the germline V gene, CDR1 is SGHTA and CDR2 is FQGNSA. V was clipped by 4 bases and J by 4 bases; unmatched bases: 5. This CDR3 spans 16 amino acids.

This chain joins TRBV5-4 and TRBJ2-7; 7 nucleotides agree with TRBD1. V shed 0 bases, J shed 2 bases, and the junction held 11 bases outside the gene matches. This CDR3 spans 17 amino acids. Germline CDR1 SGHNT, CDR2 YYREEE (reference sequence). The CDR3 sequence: CASSLDGWTGRTYEQYF. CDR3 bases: TGTGCCAGCAGCTTGGACGGCTGGACAGGCAGAACCTACGAGCAGTACTTC.

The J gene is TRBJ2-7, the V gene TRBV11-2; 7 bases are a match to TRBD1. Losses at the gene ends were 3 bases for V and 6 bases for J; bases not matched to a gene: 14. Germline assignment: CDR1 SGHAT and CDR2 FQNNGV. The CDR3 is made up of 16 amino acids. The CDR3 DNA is TGTGCCAGCAGCTTTTATTCGGGGACAGTCGCTCTCGAGCAGTACTTC. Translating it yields CASSFYSGTVALEQYF.

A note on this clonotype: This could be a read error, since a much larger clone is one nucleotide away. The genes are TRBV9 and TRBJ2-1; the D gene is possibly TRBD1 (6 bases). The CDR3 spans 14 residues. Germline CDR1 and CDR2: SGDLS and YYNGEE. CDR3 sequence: CAGSVEDRYNEQFF. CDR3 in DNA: TGTGCCGGCAGCGTTGAAGACAGGTACAATGAGCAGTTCTTC. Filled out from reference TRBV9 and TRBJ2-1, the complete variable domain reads DSGVTQTPKHLITATGQRVTLRCSPRSGDLSVYWYQQSLDQGLQFLIQYYNGEERAKGNILERFSAQQFPDLHSELNLSSLELGDSALYFCAGSVEDRYNEQFFGPGTRLTVL.

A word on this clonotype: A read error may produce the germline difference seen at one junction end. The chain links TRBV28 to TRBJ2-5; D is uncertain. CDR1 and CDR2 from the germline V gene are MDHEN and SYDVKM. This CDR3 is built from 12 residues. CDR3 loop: CASLSEPETRYF. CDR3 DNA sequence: TGTGCCAGCCTCTCAGAGCCAGAGACCCGGTACTTC. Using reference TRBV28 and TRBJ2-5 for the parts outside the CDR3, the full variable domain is DVKVTQSSRYLVKRTGEKVFLECVQDMDHENMFWYRQDPGLGLRLIYFSYDVKMKEKGDIPEGYSVSREKKERFSLILESASTNQTSMYLCASLSEPETRYFGPGTRLLVL.

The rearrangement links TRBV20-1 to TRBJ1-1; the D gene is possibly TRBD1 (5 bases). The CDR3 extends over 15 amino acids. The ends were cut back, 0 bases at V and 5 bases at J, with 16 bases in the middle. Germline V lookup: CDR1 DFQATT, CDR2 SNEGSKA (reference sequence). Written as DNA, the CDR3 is TGCAGTGCTAGAGATCGTGGGGCCCGGAGTACTGAAGCTTTCTTT. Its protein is CSARDRGARSTEAFF.

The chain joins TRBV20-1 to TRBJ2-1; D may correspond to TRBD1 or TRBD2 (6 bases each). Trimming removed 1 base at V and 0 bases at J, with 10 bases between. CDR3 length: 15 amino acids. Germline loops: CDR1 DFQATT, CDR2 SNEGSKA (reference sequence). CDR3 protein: CSARGGASSYNEQFF. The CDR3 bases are TGCAGTGCTAGAGGGGGGGCGAGCTCCTACAATGAGCAGTTCTTC.